This TCR beta chain came from a study of blood T cell repertoires in COVID-19 (dated by TCRdb to 2019 to 2021). In terms of the full investigation: Collaborator samples came from the United States, Italy and Spain and covered acute and convalescent phases of COVID-19. Where HLA class I and class II types were available, the types were taken from metadata supplied by the sample provider, not from assay-based typing. Subjects who had been exposed to COVID-19, were actively infected with it, or had recovered from it provided the deeply sampled blood TCRbeta repertoires that made up the dataset. A de-identified subject ID, COVID-19 status, age in years and sex were almost always included in the sample metadata. A freely available public database, intended as a resource for researchers studying the immune response to SARS-CoV-2, is where the repertoires were released. The samples were drawn from two sources: the first 160 participants of the ongoing ImmuneRACE study, and about 1,300 subjects contributed by 6 global collaborators. The material from the prospective study consisted of cDNA or gDNA derived from T cells, B-cell-depleted T cells, or PBMCs. Study-wide conclusions, independent of this receptor: How much clinical and demographic metadata was included differed by source and by participant, and the metadata was provided uncurated.

A word on this clone: This receptor's antigen is unknown. Base quality data are lacking; no much larger clone is found one base away. This sample also contains other DNA sequences that code for the same CDR3.

Sequences SGHTA (CDR1) and FQGNSA (CDR2) are obtained from the germline V gene. Including cysteine and phenylalanine, the CDR3 has 14 amino acids. Of all the DNA, just the CDR3 is kept, 42 bases in frame from base 1. From V the trimming removes 3 bases and from J it removes 5 bases, while the gene matches leave 5 bases of the junction unaccounted for. The immunoSEQ Assay, a bias-controlled multiplex PCR, was used to amplify TCRbeta CDR3 regions from genomic DNA. The paper's data handling went like this. The number of nucleated cells in each sample was estimated from the amplification of reference gene primers within the assay. To quantify the absolute abundance of each unique TCRbeta CDR3 rearrangement, sequence reads were collapsed and filtered. For each sample, productive Simpson clonality was calculated as the square root of Simpson's diversity index over productive rearrangements. The immuneACCESS repertoire file appears here via TCRdb, limited to in-frame rearrangements. These files lack a portion of the clones; in checked studies, under half of the deficit traces to unresolved V genes, and the cause of the others is not known. The V and J calls and clone size come from that table; D and trimming were worked out from the DNA. This sample has some 520,000 clones in its table, and approximately 92% of those were observed once. The leading ten clones occupy around 0.92% of the sample.

At one collaborating source in Seattle, patients were enrolled during active infection and were followed longitudinally through the course of disease. Collaborating institutions collected whole blood in K2EDTA tubes following their own protocols. For TCRbeta analysis, collaborator samples were shipped as frozen whole blood, as isolated PBMCs, or as DNA extracted from either sample type. The sequenced material came from peripheral blood. This TCR was sampled from a man between 18 and 29 years old with COVID-19, enrolled during active disease. The sequence links TRBV7-2 to TRBJ2-5, and 8 bases in between align with TRBD2. The CDR3 region reads CASSFAGGKETQYF. In nucleotide form, the sequence is TGTGCCAGCAGCTTTGCGGGGGGTAAGGAGACCCAGTACTTC.